The 22 T cell receptor beta chains below were found in one sample sequenced in a study of shared clonotypes between healthy human individuals. The method was immunoSEQ multiplex PCR; TCRdb's version includes in-frame clones alone and lacks a portion of them. The profile shows 1,400,000 or so clones, about 98.5% of them singletons. Sequenced sample: naive CD4+ T cells sorted from blood. Subset specified: CD45RA+ positively selected. The receptor set was obtained from a young man in good health.

The V and J genes are TRBV9 and TRBJ2-1; 9 positions match TRBD2. Germline V gene sequence: CDR1 SGDLS, CDR2 YYNGEE. This CDR3 contains 14 residues. The junction had 5 bases not matched to a gene; V was cut back by 4 bases and J by 6 bases. The CDR3 spells CASSSSGSINEQFF. The DNA for the CDR3 is TGTGCCAGCAGCAGTAGCGGGAGTATCAATGAGCAGTTCTTC.

V and J are TRBV7-2 and TRBJ2-1, with D perhaps being TRBD1 or TRBD2 (5 bases each). This CDR3 contains 16 residues. Germline CDR1 reads SGHTA; CDR2 reads FQGNSA. Deletions cut 5 bases from V and 5 bases from J, with 19 bases between. Here the CDR3 reads CASSRTGTKVDNEQFF. Written as DNA, the CDR3 is TGTGCCAGCAGCCGCACCGGGACGAAGGTGGACAATGAGCAGTTCTTC. Drawing the rest from reference TRBV7-2 and TRBJ2-1, the complete variable domain is GAGVSQSPSNKVTEKGKDVELRCDPISGHTALYWYRQSLGQGLEFLIYFQGNSAPDKSGLPSDRFSAERTGGSVSTLTIQRTQQEDSAVYLCASSRTGTKVDNEQFFGPGTRLTVL.

The CDR3 loop is CASSQDRGSHLGDQYF. In nucleotides, the CDR3 is TGCGCCAGCAGCCAAGATCGTGGTAGCCATCTAGGGGACCAGTACTTC. The rearrangement joins TRBV4-3 to TRBJ2-5; D possibly corresponds to TRBD1 (5 bases). Germline V gene lookup returns CDR1 LGHNA and CDR2 YSLEER. This CDR3 region has 16 residues. The V gene lost 0 bases and the J gene lost 10 bases, with 21 bases spanning the gap.

The gene calls are TRBV5-1 and TRBJ2-7; possible D gene TRBD2, 5 bases. The V and J ends lost 4 bases and 6 bases respectively, with 14 bases between them. Germline CDR1 reads SGHRS; CDR2 reads YFSETQ. This CDR3 region has 13 residues. The CDR3, as DNA: TGCGCCAGCAGCACGGGTCTACGGGGCGAGCAGTACTTC. Its translation: CASSTGLRGEQYF.

This chain connects TRBV28 to TRBJ2-7, with 9 bases fitting TRBD2. CDR1 and CDR2 (germline): MDHEN, SYDVKM. Trimming at V came to 5 bases and at J to 6 bases, leaving 11 bases not matched to a gene. There are 15 residues in the CDR3. CDR3 in amino acids: CASSNLAGAGREQYF. The CDR3 DNA reads TGTGCCAGCAGTAACTTAGCGGGAGCGGGCCGCGAGCAGTACTTC.

The V and J genes are TRBV2 and TRBJ2-7, with 7 bases lining up with TRBD1. V shed 3 bases, J shed 0 bases, and the junction held 2 bases outside the gene matches. CDR3 length equals 14 residues. Germline V gives CDR1 SNHLY, CDR2 FYNNEI. For the CDR3, the DNA is TGTGCCAGCAGTGACAGGACAGGCTCCTACGAGCAGTACTTC. Amino acid sequence: CASSDRTGSYEQYF.

The rearrangement joins TRBV5-1 to TRBJ1-3; D not certain. Trimming cost V 0 bases and J 7 bases, with 14 bases left between them. Germline V gives CDR1 SGHRS, CDR2 YFSETQ. The CDR3 totals 15 residues. The CDR3 spells CASSLGGVPWNTIYF. The DNA for the CDR3 is TGCGCCAGCAGCTTGGGCGGGGTCCCGTGGAACACCATATATTTT.

The rearrangement links TRBV11-3 to TRBJ2-5, with 13 nucleotides matching TRBD2. The V segment lost 1 base and the J segment 2 bases; nucleotides outside the gene matches: 4. This CDR3 has 17 amino acids. Germline loops: CDR1 SGHNT, CDR2 YENEEA. CDR3 DNA sequence: TGTGCCAGCAGCTTAGGCTTGGGACTAGCGGGACAAGAGACCCAGTACTTC. This gives the protein CASSLGLGLAGQETQYF.

The genes are TRBV6-6 and TRBJ2-2; D is unclear. The V gene lost 4 bases and the J gene lost 4 bases, with 4 bases spanning the gap. The CDR3 has 12 amino acids. Germline V CDR1 and CDR2: MNHNY, SVGAGI (reference sequence). CDR3 amino acids: CASSSVTGELFF. The CDR3 nucleotides are TGTGCCAGCAGTTCCGTCACCGGGGAGCTGTTTTTT.

This rearrangement joins TRBV6-1 to TRBJ1-5, with D uncertain. Germline CDR1 reads MNHNS; CDR2 reads SASEGT. V lost 3 bases, J lost 0 bases, and 12 bases lay in between. The CDR3 is 16 residues long. As DNA, the CDR3 is TGTGCCAGCAGTGAGAGGCAACAATATAGCAATCAGCCCCAGCATTTT. Protein product: CASSERQQYSNQPQHF.

This sequence joins TRBV5-5 and TRBJ1-2; D ambiguous. This CDR3 comprises 12 residues. Germline V lookup: CDR1 SGHKS, CDR2 YYEKEE (reference sequence). V lost 4 bases and J lost 7, with 11 bases in between. CDR3 nucleotide sequence: TGTGCCAGCAGCCGGTTGGGCGGTGGCTACACCTTC. Translated, it gives CASSRLGGGYTF.

In the case of this clone: The same CDR3 arises from other DNA sequences in this sample as well. The chain employs TRBV7-3 and TRBJ2-1, with TRBD1 as a possible D gene (5 bases). Deletions cut 5 bases from V and 3 bases from J, with 11 bases between. The length of the CDR3 is 14 residues. Germline V CDR1 and CDR2: SGHTA, FQGTGA. The CDR3 protein is CASSRTGSYNEQFF. CDR3 DNA sequence: TGTGCCAGCAGCCGTACAGGCAGCTACAATGAGCAGTTCTTC.

The CDR3 nucleotides read TGCGCCAGCAGCCAAAGTATCACTAGCGGGAGGGTGGGGACAGATACGCAGTATTTT. This sequence encodes CASSQSITSGRVGTDTQYF. V gene TRBV4-1 combines with J gene TRBJ2-3; TRBD2 aligns across 13 bases. Trimming cost V 2 bases and J 3 bases; bases outside gene matches: 11. CDR1 is MGHRA, CDR2 YSYEKL, per germline. The CDR3 consists of 19 residues.

V is TRBV5-8 and J is TRBJ1-5; D may be TRBD1 (5 bases). The V end lost 5 bases, the J end lost 2 bases, and 14 bases lay between the germline ends. This CDR3 contains 15 residues. The germline CDR1 and CDR2 sequences are SGHTS and YDEGEE. Written as DNA, the CDR3 is TGTGCCAGCAGACGTTTAAGGGGAGGCAATCAGCCCCAGCATTTT. Translating it yields CASRRLRGGNQPQHF.

The chain employs TRBV5-6 and TRBJ2-7; tentative D call: TRBD1 (5 bases). The germline CDR1 and CDR2 sequences are SGHDT and YYEEEE. CDR3 length: 17 amino acids. V lost 1 base and J lost 2, with 19 bases in between. CDR3 in amino acids: CASSLIGVGQETYEQYF. Here the CDR3 DNA reads TGTGCCAGCAGCTTGATTGGTGTGGGGCAGGAGACCTACGAGCAGTACTTC.

The DNA for the CDR3 is TGTGCCAGCATCGGGACTAGCAGCAATGAGCAGTTCTTC. This codes for CASIGTSSNEQFF. The V and J genes are TRBV5-4 and TRBJ2-1; 9 bases map to TRBD2. Germline CDR1 SGHNT, CDR2 YYREEE (reference sequence). Unmatched junction bases numbered 4, after V lost 6 bases and J lost 6 bases. The CDR3 spans 13 residues.

V usage is TRBV21-1 and J usage is TRBJ1-2. TRBV21-1 is a documented pseudogene. The CDR3 contains 14 residues. CDR3 DNA: TGTGCCAGCAGCAAAGGGCGGGGGAGCTATGGCTACACCTTC. This encodes CASSKGRGSYGYTF.

The V and J genes are TRBV5-1 and TRBJ1-1; 10 bases fit TRBD1. CDR1 is SGHRS and CDR2 is YFSETQ in the germline V gene. This CDR3 spans 18 amino acids. V lost 3 bases and J lost 0; bases outside the gene matches: 11. Here the CDR3 DNA reads TGCGCCAGCAGCTCCCCCCCGGGACAGGGGACAATGAACACTGAAGCTTTCTTT. This encodes CASSSPPGQGTMNTEAFF. Full variable domain (remainder filled in from reference TRBV5-1 and TRBJ1-1): KAGVTQTPRYLIKTRGQQVTLSCSPISGHRSVSWYQQTPGQGLQFLFEYFSETQRNKGNFPGRFSGRQFSNSRSEMNVSTLELGDSALYLCASSSPPGQGTMNTEAFFGQGTRLTVV.

The chain links TRBV4-1 to TRBJ2-3; D is unclear. CDR3 length: 15 residues. Looked up from germline, CDR1 is MGHRA and CDR2 is YSYEKL. V gave up 0 bases and J gave up 1 base, with 8 bases separating them. DNA for the CDR3: TGCGCCAGCAGCCAAGATCCCTGGGGCACAGATACGCAGTATTTT. It translates to CASSQDPWGTDTQYF.

Notes on this clone: Different DNA sequences within this sample yield the same CDR3. The chain combines TRBV5-1 with TRBJ2-7; D could derive from TRBD1 or TRBD2 (7 bases each). Per the germline V gene, CDR1 is SGHRS and CDR2 is YFSETQ. The CDR3 loop spans 14 amino acids. V lost 0 bases, J lost 2 bases, and 9 bases lay in between. CDR3 in DNA: TGCGCCAGCAGCTTGGCAGGGGGGGCCTACGAGCAGTACTTC. Protein product: CASSLAGGAYEQYF. Full variable domain (outside the CDR3, taken from reference TRBV5-1 and TRBJ2-7): KAGVTQTPRYLIKTRGQQVTLSCSPISGHRSVSWYQQTPGQGLQFLFEYFSETQRNKGNFPGRFSGRQFSNSRSEMNVSTLELGDSALYLCASSLAGGAYEQYFGPGTRLTVT.

The V gene is TRBV9, the J gene TRBJ2-2; maybe TRBD2 (6 bases). The germline V gene encodes CDR1 SGDLS and CDR2 YYNGEE. The CDR3 totals 19 residues. With 8 bases removed from V and 0 bases from J, the gap between germline ends came to 26 bases. DNA of the CDR3: TGTGCCAGGATCGGGCGGGATCCTTTACCTAGCTCGAACACCGGGGAGCTGTTTTTT. It translates to CARIGRDPLPSSNTGELFF.

The chain joins TRBV5-1 to TRBJ2-7, with 7 bases matching TRBD1. CDR3 length: 13 residues. The ends lost 10 bases at V and 0 bases at J; junction bases unmatched: 7. The germline CDR1 and CDR2 sequences are SGHRS and YFSETQ. The CDR3 DNA reads as TGCGCCTCTAAGGGGGACAGCTCCTACGAGCAGTACTTC. Amino acid sequence: CASKGDSSYEQYF.